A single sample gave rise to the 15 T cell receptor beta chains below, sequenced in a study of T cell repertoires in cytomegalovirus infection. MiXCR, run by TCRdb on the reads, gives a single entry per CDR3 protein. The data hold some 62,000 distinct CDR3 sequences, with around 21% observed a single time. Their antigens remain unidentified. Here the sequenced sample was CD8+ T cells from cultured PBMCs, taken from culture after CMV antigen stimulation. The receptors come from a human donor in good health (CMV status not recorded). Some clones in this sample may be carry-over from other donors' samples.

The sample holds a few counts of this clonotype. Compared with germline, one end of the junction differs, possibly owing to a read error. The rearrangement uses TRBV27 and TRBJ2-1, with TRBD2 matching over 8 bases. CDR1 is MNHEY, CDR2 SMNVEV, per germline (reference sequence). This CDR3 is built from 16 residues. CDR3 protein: CASSISSGGPYNEQFF. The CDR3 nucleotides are TGTGCCAGCAGTATATCGAGCGGGGGACCCTACAATGAGCAGTTCTTC.

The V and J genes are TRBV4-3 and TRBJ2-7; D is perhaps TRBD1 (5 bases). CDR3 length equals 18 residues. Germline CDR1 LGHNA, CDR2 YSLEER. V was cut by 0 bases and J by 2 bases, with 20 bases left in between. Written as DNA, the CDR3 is TGCGCCAGCAGCCAAGATCTAGGGGTGGCGTCAGCCACCTACGAGCAGTACTTC. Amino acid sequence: CASSQDLGVASATYEQYF.

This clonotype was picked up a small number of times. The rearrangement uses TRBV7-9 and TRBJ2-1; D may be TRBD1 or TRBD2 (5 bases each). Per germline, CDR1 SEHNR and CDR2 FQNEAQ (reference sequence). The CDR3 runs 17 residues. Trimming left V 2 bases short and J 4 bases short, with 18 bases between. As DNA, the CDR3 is TGTGCCAGCAGCTTAAGGGACGGGGCCCATTTATACAATGAGCAGTTCTTC. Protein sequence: CASSLRDGAHLYNEQFF.

CDR3 nucleotides: TGTGCCAGCAGCTTAGCGAGGAAGGGGGGCAATGAGCAGTTCTTC. Translation gives CASSLARKGGNEQFF. V usage is TRBV7-2 and J usage is TRBJ2-1; possibly TRBD1 or TRBD2 for D (6 bases each). The germline CDR1 and CDR2 sequences are SGHTA and FQGNSA. The CDR3 is made up of 15 amino acids. The ends were cut back, 0 bases at V and 6 bases at J, with 12 bases in the middle.

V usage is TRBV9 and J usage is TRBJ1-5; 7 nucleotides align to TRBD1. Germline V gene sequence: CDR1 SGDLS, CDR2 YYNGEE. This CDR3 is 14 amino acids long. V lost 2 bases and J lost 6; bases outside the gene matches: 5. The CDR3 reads CASSVDRVSQPQHF. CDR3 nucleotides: TGTGCCAGCAGCGTCGACAGGGTTAGTCAGCCCCAGCATTTT. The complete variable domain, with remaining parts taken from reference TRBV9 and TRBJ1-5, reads DSGVTQTPKHLITATGQRVTLRCSPRSGDLSVYWYQQSLDQGLQFLIQYYNGEERAKGNILERFSAQQFPDLHSELNLSSLELGDSALYFCASSVDRVSQPQHFGDGTRLSIL.

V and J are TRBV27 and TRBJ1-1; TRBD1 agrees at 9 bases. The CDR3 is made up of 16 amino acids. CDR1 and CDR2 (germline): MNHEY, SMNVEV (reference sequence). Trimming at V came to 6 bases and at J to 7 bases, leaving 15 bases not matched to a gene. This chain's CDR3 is CASRQGAEESEVEAFF. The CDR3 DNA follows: TGTGCCAGCAGACAGGGGGCCGAAGAATCGGAAGTTGAAGCTTTCTTT.

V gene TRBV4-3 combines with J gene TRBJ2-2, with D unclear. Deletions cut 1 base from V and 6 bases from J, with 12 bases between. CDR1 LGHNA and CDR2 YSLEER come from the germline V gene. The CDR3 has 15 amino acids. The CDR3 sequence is CASSQGEVVPGELFF. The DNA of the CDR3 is TGCGCCAGCAGCCAAGGGGAAGTAGTGCCCGGGGAGCTGTTTTTT.

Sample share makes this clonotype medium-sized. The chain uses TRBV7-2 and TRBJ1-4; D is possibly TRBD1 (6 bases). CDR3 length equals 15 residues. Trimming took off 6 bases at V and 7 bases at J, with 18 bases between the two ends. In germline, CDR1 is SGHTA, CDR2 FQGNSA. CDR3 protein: CASRYNTGWGEKLFF. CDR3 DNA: TGTGCCAGCAGATACAATACAGGGTGGGGTGAAAAACTGTTTTTT.

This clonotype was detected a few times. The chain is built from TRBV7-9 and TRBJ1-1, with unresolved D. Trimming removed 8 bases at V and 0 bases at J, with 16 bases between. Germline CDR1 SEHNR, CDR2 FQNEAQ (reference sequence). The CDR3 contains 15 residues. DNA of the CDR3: TGTGCCAGCGAGGGAAGGTTATCGATGAACACTGAAGCTTTCTTT. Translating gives CASEGRLSMNTEAFF.

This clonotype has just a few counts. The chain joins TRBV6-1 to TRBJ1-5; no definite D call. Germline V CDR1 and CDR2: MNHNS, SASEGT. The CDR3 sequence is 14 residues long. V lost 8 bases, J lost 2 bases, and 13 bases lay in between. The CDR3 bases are TGTGCCAGCCTCTCCGGCGGGGGCAATCAGCCCCAGCATTTT. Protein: CASLSGGGNQPQHF.

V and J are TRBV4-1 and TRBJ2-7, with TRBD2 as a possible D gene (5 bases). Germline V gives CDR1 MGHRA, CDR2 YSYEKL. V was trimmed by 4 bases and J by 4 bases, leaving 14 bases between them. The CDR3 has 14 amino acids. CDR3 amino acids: CASSRAGGNYEQYF. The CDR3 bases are TGCGCCAGCAGCCGGGCAGGAGGAAATTACGAGCAGTACTTC.

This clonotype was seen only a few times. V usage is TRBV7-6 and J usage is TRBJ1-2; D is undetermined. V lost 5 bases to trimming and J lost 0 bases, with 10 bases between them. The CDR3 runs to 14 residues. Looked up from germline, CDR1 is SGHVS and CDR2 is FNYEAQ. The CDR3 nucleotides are TGTGCCAGCAGCCTCCGGGAGCCTAACTATGGCTACACCTTC. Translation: CASSLREPNYGYTF. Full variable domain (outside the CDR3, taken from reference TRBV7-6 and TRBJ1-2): GAGVSQSPRYKVTKRGQDVALRCDPISGHVSLYWYRQALGQGPEFLTYFNYEAQQDKSGLPNDRFSAERPEGSISTLTIQRTEQRDSAMYRCASSLREPNYGYTFGSGTRLTVV.

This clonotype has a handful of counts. CDR3 DNA: TGTGCCAGCAGCTCGGACAGGGCGAAAAGCTCCTACGAGCAGTACTTC. Residues: CASSSDRAKSSYEQYF. The chain joins TRBV7-8 to TRBJ2-7; 8 positions match TRBD1. The germline CDR1 and CDR2 sequences are SGHVS and FQNEAQ. With V trimmed by 4 bases and J by 0 bases, 8 bases remained unmatched. This CDR3 spans 16 amino acids.

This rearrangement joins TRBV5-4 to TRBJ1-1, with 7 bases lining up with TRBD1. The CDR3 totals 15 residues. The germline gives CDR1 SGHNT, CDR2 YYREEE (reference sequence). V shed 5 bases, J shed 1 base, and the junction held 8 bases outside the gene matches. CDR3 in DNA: TGTGCCAGCAGAAATCGGGACAGCACGAACACTGAAGCTTTCTTT. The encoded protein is CASRNRDSTNTEAFF.

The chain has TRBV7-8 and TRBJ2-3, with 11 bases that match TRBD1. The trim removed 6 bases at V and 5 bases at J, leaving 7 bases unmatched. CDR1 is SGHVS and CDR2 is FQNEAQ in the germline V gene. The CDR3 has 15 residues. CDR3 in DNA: TGTGCCAGCAGACGGGACAGGGGGACTGGAGATACGCAGTATTTT. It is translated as CASRRDRGTGDTQYF.